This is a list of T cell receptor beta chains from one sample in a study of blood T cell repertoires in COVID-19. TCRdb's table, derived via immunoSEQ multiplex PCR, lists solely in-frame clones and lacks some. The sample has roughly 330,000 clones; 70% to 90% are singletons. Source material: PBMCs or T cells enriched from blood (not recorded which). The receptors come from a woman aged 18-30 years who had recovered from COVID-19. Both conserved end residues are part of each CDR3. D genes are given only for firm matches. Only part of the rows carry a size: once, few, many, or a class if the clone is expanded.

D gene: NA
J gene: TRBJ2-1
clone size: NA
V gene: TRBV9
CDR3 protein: CASSVALLGDFNEQFF
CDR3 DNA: TGTGCCAGCAGCGTAGCCCTTCTTGGGGACTTCAATGAGCAGTTCTTC

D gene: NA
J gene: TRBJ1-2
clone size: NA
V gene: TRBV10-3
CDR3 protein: CAISPGVDTNYGYTF
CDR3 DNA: TGTGCCATCAGCCCCGGGGTCGACACTAACTATGGCTACACCTTC

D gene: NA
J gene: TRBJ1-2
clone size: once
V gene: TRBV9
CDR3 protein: CASSTSTGHYGYTF
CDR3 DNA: TGTGCCAGCAGCACGTCGACAGGCCACTATGGCTACACCTTC

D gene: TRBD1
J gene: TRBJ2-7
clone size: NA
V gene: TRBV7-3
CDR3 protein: CASSLILGQADYEQYF
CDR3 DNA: TGTGCCAGCAGCTTAATTTTGGGACAGGCGGACTACGAGCAGTACTTC

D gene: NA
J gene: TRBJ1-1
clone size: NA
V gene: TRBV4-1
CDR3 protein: CASSPNRDHTEAFF
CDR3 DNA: TGCGCCAGCAGCCCTAACAGGGATCACACTGAAGCTTTCTTT

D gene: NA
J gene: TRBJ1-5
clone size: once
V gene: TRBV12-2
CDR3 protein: CASRLGQYSNQPQHF
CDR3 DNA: TGTGCAAGTCGCTTAGGGCAATATAGCAATCAGCCCCAGCATTTT

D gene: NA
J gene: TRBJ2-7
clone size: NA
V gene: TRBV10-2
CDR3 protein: CASSGGRDEQYF
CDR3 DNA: TGCGCCAGCAGTGGGGGCAGGGACGAGCAGTACTTC

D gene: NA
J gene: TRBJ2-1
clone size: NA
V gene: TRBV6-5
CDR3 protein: CASRSGGVGTNEQFF
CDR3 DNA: TGTGCCAGCAGATCAGGAGGGGTGGGGACCAATGAGCAGTTCTTC

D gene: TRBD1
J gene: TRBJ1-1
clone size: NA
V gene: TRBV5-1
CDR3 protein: CASQTGANTEAFF
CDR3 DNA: TGCGCCAGTCAGACAGGGGCGAACACTGAAGCTTTCTTT

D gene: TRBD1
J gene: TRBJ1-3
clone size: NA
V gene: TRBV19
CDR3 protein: CASSPLQGAAGNTIYF
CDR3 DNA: TGTGCCAGTAGTCCACTACAGGGGGCGGCTGGAAACACCATATATTTT

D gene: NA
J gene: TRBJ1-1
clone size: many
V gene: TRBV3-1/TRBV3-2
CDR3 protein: CASSQQGDTEAFF
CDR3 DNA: TGTGCCAGCAGCCAACAGGGTGACACTGAAGCTTTCTTT

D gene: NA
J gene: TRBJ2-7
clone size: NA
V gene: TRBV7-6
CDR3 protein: CASSLVLGDTTYEQYF
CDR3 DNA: TGTGCCAGCAGCTTAGTTCTGGGGGACACCACCTACGAGCAGTACTTC

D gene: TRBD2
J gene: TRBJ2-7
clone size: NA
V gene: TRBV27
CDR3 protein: CASSPLGLAGAYEQYF
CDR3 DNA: TGTGCCAGCAGCCCTCTCGGACTAGCGGGAGCCTACGAGCAGTACTTC

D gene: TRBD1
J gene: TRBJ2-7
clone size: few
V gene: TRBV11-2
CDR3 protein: CASSPARGPNEQYF
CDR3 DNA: TGTGCCAGCAGCCCCGCCAGGGGGCCAAACGAGCAGTACTTC

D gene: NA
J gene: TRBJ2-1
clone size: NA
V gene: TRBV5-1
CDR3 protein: CASSWEGDSYNEQFF
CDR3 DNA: TGCGCCAGCAGCTGGGAGGGGGACTCCTACAATGAGCAGTTCTTC

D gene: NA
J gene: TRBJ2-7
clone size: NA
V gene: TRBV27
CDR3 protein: CASSSPNSRGLGYEQYF
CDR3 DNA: TGTGCCAGCAGCTCACCAAACTCTCGGGGGTTGGGATACGAGCAGTACTTC

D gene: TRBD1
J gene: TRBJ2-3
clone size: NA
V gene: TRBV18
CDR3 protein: CASSQGQGADTQYF
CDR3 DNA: TGTGCCAGCTCGCAAGGACAGGGAGCAGATACGCAGTATTTT

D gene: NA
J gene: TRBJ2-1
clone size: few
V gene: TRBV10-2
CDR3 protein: CASSESASDGNEQFF
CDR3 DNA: TGCGCCAGCAGTGAGTCGGCTAGCGATGGCAATGAGCAGTTCTTC

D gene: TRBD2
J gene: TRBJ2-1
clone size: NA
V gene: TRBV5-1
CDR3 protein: CASSWGRNSGRYLPDEQFF
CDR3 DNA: TGCGCCAGCAGCTGGGGGCGGAATAGCGGGAGATATTTACCCGATGAGCAGTTCTTC

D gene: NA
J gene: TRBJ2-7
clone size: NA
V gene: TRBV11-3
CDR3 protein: CASSFNRDYEQYF
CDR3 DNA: TGTGCCAGCAGCTTTAACAGGGACTACGAGCAGTACTTC

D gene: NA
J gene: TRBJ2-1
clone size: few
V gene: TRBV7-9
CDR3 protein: CASSLSSYNEQFF
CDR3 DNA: TGTGCCAGCAGCCTGAGCTCCTACAATGAGCAGTTCTTC

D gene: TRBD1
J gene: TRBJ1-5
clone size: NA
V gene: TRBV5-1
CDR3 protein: CASSYTGDGGQPQHF
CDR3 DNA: TGCGCCAGCAGCTACACAGGGGACGGGGGTCAGCCCCAGCATTTT

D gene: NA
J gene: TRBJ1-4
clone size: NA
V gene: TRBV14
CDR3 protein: CASSQVAYEKLFF
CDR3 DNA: TGTGCCAGCAGCCAAGTGGCATATGAAAAACTGTTTTTT

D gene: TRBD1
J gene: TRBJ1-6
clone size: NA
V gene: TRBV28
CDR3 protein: CATSGGLGDSPLHF
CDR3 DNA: TGTGCCACCTCAGGGGGTTTGGGTGATTCACCCCTCCACTTT

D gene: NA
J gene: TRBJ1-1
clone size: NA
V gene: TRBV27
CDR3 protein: CASSLYNRVNTEAFF
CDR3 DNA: TGTGCCAGCAGTTTATATAATCGGGTGAACACTGAAGCTTTCTTT

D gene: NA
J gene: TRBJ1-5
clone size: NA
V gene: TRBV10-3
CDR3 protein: CAISSRNYNQPQHF
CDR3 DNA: TGTGCCATCAGTTCACGGAACTACAATCAGCCCCAGCATTTT

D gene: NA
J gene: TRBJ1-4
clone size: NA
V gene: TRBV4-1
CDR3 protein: CASSLEGVTNEKLFF
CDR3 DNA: TGCGCCAGCAGCCTTGAGGGGGTTACTAATGAAAAACTGTTTTTT

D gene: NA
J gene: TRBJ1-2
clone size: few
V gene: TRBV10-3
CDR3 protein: CAISESRVYGYTF
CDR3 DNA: TGTGCCATCAGTGAGTCGAGGGTATATGGCTACACCTTC

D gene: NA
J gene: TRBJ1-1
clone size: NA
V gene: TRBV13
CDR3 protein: CASSLVAGEAFF
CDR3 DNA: TGTGCCAGCAGCTTAGTTGCCGGGGAAGCTTTCTTT

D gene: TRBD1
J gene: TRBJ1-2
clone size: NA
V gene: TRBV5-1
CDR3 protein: CASSLLTGVQTF
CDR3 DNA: TGCGCCAGCAGCTTGCTTACAGGGGTTCAGACCTTC

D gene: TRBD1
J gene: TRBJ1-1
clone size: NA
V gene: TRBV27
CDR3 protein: CASSSPTGPMNTEAFF
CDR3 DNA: TGTGCCAGCAGTTCTCCGACAGGGCCCATGAACACTGAAGCTTTCTTT

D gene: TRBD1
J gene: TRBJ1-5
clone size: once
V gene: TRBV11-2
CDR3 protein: CASSLEWGQGSPQHF
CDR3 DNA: TGTGCCAGCAGCTTAGAATGGGGACAGGGGTCGCCCCAGCATTTT

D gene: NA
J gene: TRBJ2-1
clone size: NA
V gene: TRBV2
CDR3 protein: CASTPRRLLVEEQFF
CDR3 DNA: TGTGCCAGCACCCCAAGGAGACTTTTGGTTGAAGAGCAGTTCTTC

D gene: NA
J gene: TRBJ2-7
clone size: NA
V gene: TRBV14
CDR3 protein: CASSPRGYEQYF
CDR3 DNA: TGTGCCAGCAGCCCTCGGGGCTACGAGCAGTACTTC

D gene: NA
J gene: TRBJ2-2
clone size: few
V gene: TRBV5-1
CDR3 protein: CASSFMRSGELFF
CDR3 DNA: TGCGCCAGCAGCTTTATGCGGTCCGGGGAGCTGTTTTTT

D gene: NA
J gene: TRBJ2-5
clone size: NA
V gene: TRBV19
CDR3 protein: CASSRVAAYQETQYF
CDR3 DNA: TGTGCCAGTAGTCGGGTAGCGGCGTACCAAGAGACCCAGTACTTC

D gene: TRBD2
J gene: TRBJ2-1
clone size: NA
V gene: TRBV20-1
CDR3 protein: CSASRTSGSDNEQFF
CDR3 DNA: TGCAGTGCTAGTAGGACTAGCGGGTCCGACAATGAGCAGTTCTTC

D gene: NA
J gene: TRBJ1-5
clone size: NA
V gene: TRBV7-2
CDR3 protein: CASSLVFSQPQHF
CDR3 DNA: TGTGCCAGCAGCTTAGTCTTTAGTCAGCCCCAGCATTTT

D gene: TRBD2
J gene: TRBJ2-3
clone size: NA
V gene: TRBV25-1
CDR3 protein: CAHASGVCTDTQYF
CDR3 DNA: TGTGCCCACGCTAGCGGGGTTTGCACAGATACGCAGTATTTT

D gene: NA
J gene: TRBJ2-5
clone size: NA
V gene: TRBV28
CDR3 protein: CASSFPGDETQYF
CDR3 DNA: TGTGCCAGCAGTTTTCCGGGAGACGAGACCCAGTACTTC

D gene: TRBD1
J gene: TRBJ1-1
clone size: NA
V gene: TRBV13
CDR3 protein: CASSRKKATGLTEAFF
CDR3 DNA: TGTGCCAGCAGCAGAAAGAAAGCGACAGGGCTTACTGAAGCTTTCTTT

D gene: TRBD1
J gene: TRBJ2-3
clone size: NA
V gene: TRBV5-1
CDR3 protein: CASSSTGNSADTQYF
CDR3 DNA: TGCGCCAGCAGCTCGACAGGGAACAGCGCAGATACGCAGTATTTT

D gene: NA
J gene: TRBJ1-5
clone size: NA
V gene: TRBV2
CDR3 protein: CASSGASGPLANQPQHF
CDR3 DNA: TGTGCCAGCAGTGGAGCTAGCGGGCCCTTAGCTAATCAGCCCCAGCATTTT